This T cell receptor beta chain originates from a study of blood T cell repertoires in COVID-19. Study-level information: Researchers got acute and convalescent COVID-19 samples from the United States, Italy and Spain. In each case, the material was cDNA or gDNA derived from T cells, B-cell-depleted T cells, or PBMCs.

CDR1 and CDR2 (germline): SEHNR, FQNEAQ (reference sequence). This CDR3 comprises 17 residues. V lost 7 bases, J lost 5 bases, and 17 bases stayed unmatched. Authors' analysis steps: From reference gene primer amplification, estimates of nucleated cell counts were derived. Profiling relied on immunoSEQ multiplex PCR, and the TCRdb table lists in-frame clones only, not all of them. D and trimming come from the DNA, and the V and J calls and clone size come from that table. The sample shows 40,000 to 55,000 clones, roughly 90% of them seen only once. This TCR was sampled from a woman older than 75 with acute or convalescent COVID-19. Sequencing was carried out using peripheral blood. This chain connects TRBV7-9 to TRBJ1-2; 9 positions match TRBD1. The CDR3 DNA follows: TGTGCCAGCACCAAATGGGACAGGGACAACTGGAGTTATGGCTACACCTTC. Translating gives CASTKWDRDNWSYGYTF.